A single sample gave rise to the 28 T cell receptor beta chains below, sequenced in a study of blood T cell repertoires in COVID-19 (dated by TCRdb to about 2020). Library preparation used the immunoSEQ multiplex PCR assay. TCRdb carries this immuneACCESS record with in-frame sequences only. Its versions omit some clonotypes, under half of them owing to an unresolved V gene in the studies checked, with the rest unexplained. This sample holds some 380,000 clones; more than 75% were observed only once. About 1% of the sample comes from the top ten. Sequencing was performed on peripheral blood. The receptors shown here come from a human donor with acute or convalescent COVID-19. The donor label of this sample is uncertain.

The rearrangement links TRBV7-9 to TRBJ2-3; 7 bases are shared with TRBD1. CDR3 length: 16 amino acids. The trim removed 3 bases at V and 1 base at J, leaving 7 bases unmatched. Germline assignment: CDR1 SEHNR and CDR2 FQNEAQ (reference sequence). The CDR3 nucleotides are TGTGCCAGCAGCTTCGGCCGAGGGGGCCGCACAGATACGCAGTATTTT. Amino acid sequence: CASSFGRGGRTDTQYF.

The chain uses TRBV2 and TRBJ1-5; perhaps TRBD1 as D (6 bases). V was shortened by 9 bases and J by 3 bases, with 15 bases between the two germline ends. Germline CDR1 and CDR2: SNHLY and FYNNEI. The CDR3 length is 14 residues. The CDR3 reads CASRAGAYNQPQHF. The CDR3 bases are TGTGCCAGTAGGGCGGGGGCCTACAATCAGCCCCAGCATTTT.

The CDR3 spells CASSLAVRVAQETQYF. In DNA form, the CDR3 reads TGCGCCAGCAGCTTGGCAGTCAGGGTCGCACAAGAGACCCAGTACTTC. The chain employs TRBV5-1 and TRBJ2-5; maybe TRBD1 (5 bases). CDR3 size: 16 residues. Deletions cut 0 bases from V and 2 bases from J, with 14 bases between. Germline V gives CDR1 SGHRS, CDR2 YFSETQ.

The CDR3 DNA reads TGTGCCAGCAGCCAATGGCGTGGGGCGGAGACCCAGTACTTC. This gives the protein CASSQWRGAETQYF. V gene TRBV3-1 (or the pseudogene TRBV3-2) combines with J gene TRBJ2-5, with D perhaps TRBD1 (5 bases). Trimming cost V 2 bases and J 5 bases, with 12 bases left between them. The CDR3 runs to 14 residues. Germline CDR1 is LGHDT and CDR2 is YNNKEL (reference sequence).

This chain joins TRBV13 and TRBJ2-6, with D possibly TRBD1 on 5 matching bases. The CDR3 has 19 amino acids. Trimming left V 5 bases short and J 0 bases short, with 20 bases between. CDR1 PRHDT and CDR2 FYEKMQ come from the germline V gene (reference sequence). The CDR3 reads CASSAIRQLLSSGANVLTF. As DNA, the CDR3 is TGTGCCAGCAGCGCCATTAGACAGCTGTTAAGCTCTGGGGCCAACGTCCTGACTTTC. Together with reference TRBV13 and TRBJ2-6, the CDR3 gives the full variable domain: AAGVIQSPRHLIKEKRETATLKCYPIPRHDTVYWYQQGPGQDPQFLISFYEKMQSDKGSIPDRFSAQQFSDYHSELNMSSLELGDSALYFCASSAIRQLLSSGANVLTFGAGSRLTVL.

The CDR3 loop is CASSPQPLSQGNTEAFF. The CDR3 DNA reads as TGTGCCAGTAGTCCCCAGCCGCTATCTCAGGGAAACACTGAAGCTTTCTTT. The genes are TRBV19 and TRBJ1-1, with D perhaps matching TRBD1 (5 bases). This CDR3 spans 17 amino acids. V lost 5 bases, J lost 2 bases, and 21 bases lay in between. Germline lookup yields CDR1 LNHDA and CDR2 SQIVND (reference sequence).

J is TRBJ2-1 and V is TRBV5-1, with 10 positions matching TRBD2. This CDR3 has 15 residues. Germline V gives CDR1 SGHRS, CDR2 YFSETQ. J was trimmed by 0 bases and V by 4 bases; bases with no gene match: 1. As DNA, the CDR3 is TGCGCCAGCAGCACTAGCGGGAACTCCTACAATGAGCAGTTCTTC. Protein sequence: CASSTSGNSYNEQFF.

The chain combines TRBV27 with TRBJ2-7, with 7 positions matching TRBD1. This CDR3 spans 13 amino acids. The germline CDR1 and CDR2 sequences are MNHEY and SMNVEV (reference sequence). The junction had 4 bases not matched to a gene; V was cut back by 6 bases and J by 2 bases. The CDR3 nucleotides are TGTGCCAGCAGACGGGACAGTACCTACGAGCAGTACTTC. Translated, it gives CASRRDSTYEQYF.

The chain couples TRBV4-1 to TRBJ2-1; unclear D gene. This CDR3 spans 16 amino acids. V gave up 0 bases and J gave up 1 base, with 10 bases separating them. Per germline, CDR1 MGHRA and CDR2 YSYEKL. The CDR3 loop is CASSQEGLLSYNEQFF. CDR3 coding DNA: TGCGCCAGCAGCCAAGAGGGCCTCCTTTCCTACAATGAGCAGTTCTTC.

This chain links TRBV5-6 with TRBJ2-3; 8 positions match TRBD1. The CDR3 contains 15 residues. The J segment lost 6 bases and the V segment lost 5 bases, leaving 11 bases of the junction unmatched. Per germline, CDR1 SGHDT and CDR2 YYEEEE. CDR3 coding DNA: TGTGCCAGCAGTTCTTACCGAACAGGGGGGGATACGCAGTATTTT. Amino acids: CASSSYRTGGDTQYF.

This clone was detected only once. V usage is TRBV7-9 and J usage is TRBJ2-7; 9 bases align to TRBD1. Trimming removed 2 bases from V and 3 bases from J; junction bases left unmatched: 11. The CDR3 is 17 residues long. Germline assignment: CDR1 SEHNR and CDR2 FQNEAQ (reference sequence). CDR3 nucleotides: TGTGCCAGCAGCTTACCATCTGGGGGACAGGGAAACTACGAGCAGTACTTC. This sequence encodes CASSLPSGGQGNYEQYF.

The rearrangement links TRBV7-6 to TRBJ2-2; 7 bases match TRBD1. The J segment lost 2 bases and the V segment lost 5 bases, leaving 5 bases of the junction unmatched. The CDR3 has 15 residues. CDR1 SGHVS and CDR2 FNYEAQ come from the germline V gene. The CDR3 protein is CASSQRQGNTGELFF. In DNA, the CDR3 is TGTGCCAGCAGCCAGAGACAGGGTAACACCGGGGAGCTGTTTTTT.

This chain links TRBV29-1 with TRBJ2-3, with 8 bases that match TRBD2. The CDR3 totals 12 residues. The junction had 4 bases not matched to a gene; V was cut back by 6 bases and J by 5 bases. Looked up from germline, CDR1 is SQVTM and CDR2 is ANQGSEA. The CDR3 protein is CSVGTSGDTQYF. CDR3 in DNA: TGCAGCGTCGGTACTAGCGGAGATACGCAGTATTTT.

The chain uses TRBV4-1 and TRBJ1-2; perhaps TRBD1 as D (5 bases). The CDR3 extends over 16 amino acids. In germline, CDR1 is MGHRA, CDR2 YSYEKL. The V gene lost 2 bases and the J gene lost 6 bases, with 19 bases spanning the gap. The DNA for the CDR3 is TGCGCCAGCAGCCAACCAACAGGATTGATCCTTGATGGCTACACCTTC. It is translated as CASSQPTGLILDGYTF.

V usage is TRBV5-4 and J usage is TRBJ2-7; 7 nucleotides align to TRBD2. V was clipped by 4 bases and J by 0 bases; unmatched bases: 7. This CDR3 region has 15 residues. Germline CDR1 and CDR2: SGHNT and YYREEE (reference sequence). Here the CDR3 DNA reads TGTGCCAGCAGCGGGGGGGAGGCTAGCTCCTACGAGCAGTACTTC. Its protein product is CASSGGEASSYEQYF.

This CDR3 is CASSGYGGDLLRADTQYF. CDR3 coding DNA: TGTGCCAGCAGCGGCTATGGGGGGGATCTCCTGCGGGCAGATACGCAGTATTTT. The chain is built from TRBV9 and TRBJ2-3; TRBD2 agrees at 7 bases. CDR1 and CDR2 (germline): SGDLS, YYNGEE. Trimming cost V 3 bases and J 4 bases; bases outside gene matches: 17. The CDR3 spans 18 residues. Supplemented by reference TRBV9 and TRBJ2-3, the full variable domain reads DSGVTQTPKHLITATGQRVTLRCSPRSGDLSVYWYQQSLDQGLQFLIQYYNGEERAKGNILERFSAQQFPDLHSELNLSSLELGDSALYFCASSGYGGDLLRADTQYFGPGTRLTVL.

The chain links TRBV3-1 (or the pseudogene TRBV3-2) to TRBJ1-1, with D perhaps TRBD1 (6 bases). The CDR3 spans 12 residues. Trimming shortened V by 1 base and J by 10 bases, and 10 bases separated the two germline ends. Per germline, CDR1 LGHDT and CDR2 YNNKEL (reference sequence). The CDR3 loop is CASSQAGGAAFF. In nucleotides, the CDR3 is TGTGCCAGCAGCCAAGCTGGGGGCGCAGCTTTCTTT.

This clone was observed a handful of times. This chain links TRBV2 with TRBJ1-1; unclear D gene. The CDR3 runs to 13 residues. Trimming left V 4 bases short and J 1 base short, with 7 bases between. The germline gives CDR1 SNHLY, CDR2 FYNNEI. The CDR3 DNA follows: TGTGCCAGCAGTGTCGTGGCGAACACTGAAGCTTTCTTT. As protein: CASSVVANTEAFF.

The count of this clone is one. The V call is TRBV27, the J call TRBJ2-3; TRBD2 matches at 11 bases. The CDR3 loop spans 16 amino acids. Trimming at V came to 6 bases and at J to 6 bases, leaving 11 bases not matched to a gene. Germline CDR1 reads MNHEY; CDR2 reads SMNVEV (reference sequence). This CDR3 reads CASRFISGGERDTQYF. Written as DNA, the CDR3 is TGTGCCAGCAGATTTATTAGCGGGGGGGAGAGGGATACGCAGTATTTT.

The J gene is TRBJ1-6, the V gene TRBV10-1, with TRBD1 identical over 9 bases. Germline lookup yields CDR1 WNHNN and CDR2 SYGVQD (reference sequence). The CDR3 is made up of 19 amino acids. V lost 8 bases and J lost 0; bases outside the gene matches: 14. CDR3 in DNA: TGCGCCAGCGGGGGGCGGGGACAGGGAAAGCGCTCCTATAATTCACCCCTCCACTTT. This gives the protein CASGGRGQGKRSYNSPLHF.

The J gene is TRBJ1-5, the V gene TRBV19; 12 bases are a match to TRBD1. V trimming: 7 bases; J trimming: 4 bases; junction bases outside the gene matches: 8. The CDR3 is 16 amino acids. Germline lookup yields CDR1 LNHDA and CDR2 SQIVND (reference sequence). DNA for the CDR3: TGTGCCAGTATACCGGGACAGGGGGCCCCTAATCAGCCCCAGCATTTT. Its protein is CASIPGQGAPNQPQHF.

The rearrangement joins TRBV12-5 to TRBJ2-7; 7 nucleotides agree with TRBD1. CDR3 length: 19 residues. V was clipped by 1 base and J by 0 bases; unmatched bases: 15. Germline values: CDR1 LGHNT, CDR2 FRNRAP. Written as DNA, the CDR3 is TGTGCTAGTGGTTTGGCTTACCGGGACAGTTTGCCTAGCTCCTACGAGCAGTACTTC. Translation: CASGLAYRDSLPSSYEQYF.

This chain joins TRBV6-5 and TRBJ2-7; TRBD1 matches at 7 bases. The CDR3 loop spans 15 amino acids. The germline gives CDR1 MNHEY, CDR2 SVGAGI. With V trimmed by 5 bases and J by 1 base, 8 bases remained unmatched. The CDR3 here is CASSPRQGRSYEQYF. CDR3 DNA sequence: TGTGCCAGCAGTCCTAGACAGGGCCGGTCCTACGAGCAGTACTTC.

The chain employs TRBV10-1 and TRBJ2-1; TRBD2 matches 9 bases. From germline, CDR1 is WNHNN and CDR2 SYGVQD (reference sequence). This CDR3 is 14 amino acids long. V lost 2 bases and J lost 5; bases outside the gene matches: 1. The CDR3, as DNA: TGCGCCAGCAGTGAGCCTAGCGGGGACAATGAGCAGTTCTTC. This sequence encodes CASSEPSGDNEQFF.

The rearrangement joins TRBV6-6 to TRBJ1-4, with D possibly being TRBD1 (5 bases). The length of the CDR3 is 13 residues. CDR1 MNHNY and CDR2 SVGAGI come from the germline V gene (reference sequence). V gave up 2 bases and J gave up 8 bases, with 9 bases separating them. CDR3 DNA: TGTGCCAGCAGTTACGTTGGGGCGGAAAAACTGTTTTTT. The encoded protein is CASSYVGAEKLFF.

This chain uses TRBV7-9 with TRBJ2-1; the match to TRBD1 covers 7 bases. Germline V CDR1 and CDR2: SEHNR, FQNEAQ (reference sequence). CDR3 length: 14 residues. The V and J ends lost 5 bases and 3 bases, in that order; junction bases with no gene match: 4. The CDR3 loop is CASSATGNYNEQFF. The CDR3 DNA sequence: TGTGCCAGCAGCGCGACAGGGAACTACAATGAGCAGTTCTTC.

Remarks on this clone: The same CDR3 arises from other DNA sequences in this sample as well. The CDR3 reads CASRQGNQPQHF. The CDR3 DNA reads TGTGCCAGTAGACAGGGGAATCAGCCCCAGCATTTT. This sequence joins TRBV19 and TRBJ1-5; 7 nucleotides agree with TRBD1. Per the germline V gene, CDR1 is LNHDA and CDR2 is SQIVND (reference sequence). The CDR3 has 12 amino acids. Germline trimming cut 6 bases from V and 4 bases from J; bases unmatched to any gene: 0. Complete variable domain (other parts from reference TRBV19 and TRBJ1-5): DGGITQSPKYLFRKEGQNVTLSCEQNLNHDAMYWYRQDPGQGLRLIYYSQIVNDFQKGDIAEGYSVSREKKESFPLTVTSAQKNPTAFYLCASRQGNQPQHFGDGTRLSIL.

The V gene is TRBV19, the J gene TRBJ2-5; 7 bases align to TRBD1. The ends lost 6 bases at V and 2 bases at J; junction bases unmatched: 3. The V gene's germline CDR1 is LNHDA and CDR2 SQIVND (reference sequence). The CDR3 spans 13 residues. The CDR3 loop reads CASSRDRQETQYF. CDR3 DNA: TGTGCCAGTAGCAGGGACAGACAAGAGACCCAGTACTTC.